This is a list of T cell receptor beta chains from one sample in a study of shared clonotypes between healthy human individuals. Produced via immunoSEQ multiplex PCR; TCRdb's table is partial and in-frame only. Of about 710,000 clones detected, about two thirds appear once; the ten largest clones hold about 1.7%. Specimen: memory CD4+ T cells sorted from blood. The receptors stem from a woman in her thirties in good health. The CDR3 runs from the conserved cysteine through the conserved F or W. The order of the fields is clone size, D gene, J gene, V gene, CDR3 protein, CDR3 DNA. D genes are given only for firm matches. Clone size is stated in some rows and not others, as once, few, many or a class when expanded.

NA | NA | TRBJ1-1 | TRBV11-3 | CASSSNSQNTEAFF | TGTGCCAGCAGCTCGAACAGCCAGAACACTGAAGCTTTCTTT
NA | NA | TRBJ2-2 | TRBV5-1 | CASSLGSTTGELFF | TGCGCCAGCAGCTTGGGTAGTACCACCGGGGAGCTGTTTTTT
once | NA | TRBJ2-5 | TRBV5-1 | CASSLGALGNQETQYF | TGCGCCAGCAGCTTGGGAGCCTTAGGCAATCAAGAGACCCAGTACTTC
many | TRBD1 | TRBJ1-2 | TRBV28 | CASRTTGGEGYGYTF | TGTGCCAGCAGAACTACAGGGGGCGAGGGCTATGGCTACACCTTC
NA | TRBD1 | TRBJ1-2 | TRBV18 | CASSPPGQDNYGYTF | TGTGCCAGCTCACCACCGGGACAGGATAACTATGGCTACACCTTC
NA | TRBD1 | TRBJ1-5 | TRBV28 | CASNAPGTGDQPQHF | TGTGCCAGCAATGCCCCCGGGACAGGGGATCAGCCCCAGCATTTT
NA | NA | TRBJ1-1 | TRBV7-8 | CASSLVAPPTEAFF | TGTGCCAGCAGCTTAGTAGCCCCCCCCACTGAAGCTTTCTTT
NA | NA | TRBJ2-1 | TRBV18 | CASSPPGPGTYNEQFF | TGTGCCAGCTCACCACCGGGACCAGGCACCTACAATGAGCAGTTCTTC
NA | NA | TRBJ2-7 | TRBV15 | CATSRQAEQYF | TGTGCCACCAGCAGACAGGCCGAGCAGTACTTC
NA | NA | TRBJ1-2 | TRBV7-9 | CASSSQGYGYTF | TGTGCCAGCAGCTCGCAGGGGTATGGCTACACCTTC
NA | TRBD2 | TRBJ2-2 | TRBV30 | CASQGRAGTSGYTGELFF | TGTGCCTCACAAGGGAGGGCCGGGACTAGCGGATACACCGGGGAGCTGTTTTTT
NA | TRBD2 | TRBJ2-2 | TRBV28 | CASSTGGGLITGELFF | TGTGCCAGCAGTACCGGCGGGGGTTTGATCACCGGGGAGCTGTTTTTT
few | NA | TRBJ1-1 | TRBV2 | CASSDPGVNTEAFF | TGTGCCAGCAGTGACCCAGGGGTGAACACTGAAGCTTTCTTT
NA | TRBD1 | TRBJ2-2 | TRBV4-1 | CASSQVQQGKVRELFF | TGCGCCAGCAGCCAAGTTCAACAGGGGAAAGTCCGGGAGCTGTTTTTT
NA | NA | TRBJ2-1 | TRBV15 | CATSRRDTGGDEQFF | TGTGCCACCAGCCGAAGGGACACCGGTGGAGATGAGCAGTTCTTC
NA | TRBD2 | TRBJ2-3 | TRBV7-9 | CASSPWLSGKLSGTDTQYF | TGTGCCAGCAGCCCGTGGTTGAGCGGGAAGTTGTCCGGGACAGATACGCAGTATTTT
NA | TRBD2 | TRBJ2-3 | TRBV7-9 | CASSFGGRSTDTQYF | TGTGCCAGCAGCTTTGGCGGGAGGTCCACAGATACGCAGTATTTT
NA | NA | TRBJ1-1 | TRBV5-1 | CASSLEGWNTEAFF | TGCGCCAGCAGCTTAGAGGGGTGGAACACTGAAGCTTTCTTT
few | NA | TRBJ1-1 | TRBV2 | CASIQGKTEAFF | TGTGCCAGCATCCAGGGGAAGACTGAAGCTTTCTTT
NA | NA | TRBJ2-3 | TRBV4-2 | CASSQDEVTQYF | TGTGCCAGCAGCCAAGATGAGGTTACGCAGTATTTT
few | NA | TRBJ2-6 | TRBV28 | CASSGASSGANVLTF | TGTGCCAGCAGCGGAGCCAGCTCTGGGGCCAACGTCCTGACTTTC
NA | TRBD1 | TRBJ1-1 | TRBV7-9 | CASSLVSTGHEAFF | TGTGCCAGCAGCTTAGTTTCGACAGGGCATGAAGCTTTCTTT
NA | NA | TRBJ2-7 | TRBV2 | CATGGATVFSYEQYF | TGTGCCACCGGCGGGGCGACGGTATTCTCCTACGAGCAGTACTTC